This T cell receptor (beta chain) was sequenced during a study of blood T cell repertoires in COVID-19. Germline V gene sequence: CDR1 SNHLY, CDR2 FYNNEI. The CDR3 runs 14 residues. Trimming cost V 4 bases and J 0 bases, with 9 bases left between them. This clone was seen a handful of times. How the authors handled the data: How many nucleated cells were present was estimated from reference gene primer amplification. TCRdb's copy holds only in-frame clones and misses some; the assay was immunoSEQ multiplex PCR. That table is the source of V, J and clone size, and D and trimming were worked out from the DNA. The sample contains about 230,000 clones, more than 75% of which appear only once.

The sequenced sample consisted of peripheral blood. The rearrangement uses TRBV2 and TRBJ1-2; D possibly corresponds to TRBD1 (5 bases). This receptor was obtained from a man in his fifties or sixties with COVID-19, enrolled during active disease. The CDR3 DNA sequence: TGTGCCAGCAGTGTGACAGCCACTAACTATGGCTACACCTTC. It is translated as CASSVTATNYGYTF.